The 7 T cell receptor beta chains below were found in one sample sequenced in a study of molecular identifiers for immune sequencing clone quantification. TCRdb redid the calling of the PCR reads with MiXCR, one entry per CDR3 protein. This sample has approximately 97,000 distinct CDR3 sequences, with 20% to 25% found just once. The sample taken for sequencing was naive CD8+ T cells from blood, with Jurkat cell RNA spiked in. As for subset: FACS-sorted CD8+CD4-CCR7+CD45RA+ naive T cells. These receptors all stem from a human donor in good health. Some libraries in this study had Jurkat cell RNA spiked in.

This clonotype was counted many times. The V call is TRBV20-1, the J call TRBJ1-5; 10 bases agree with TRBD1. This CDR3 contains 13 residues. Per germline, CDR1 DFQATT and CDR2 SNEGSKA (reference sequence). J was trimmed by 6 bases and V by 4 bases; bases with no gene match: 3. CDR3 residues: CSAKDRGLQPQHF. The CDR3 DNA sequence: TGCAGTGCTAAAGACAGGGGGCTTCAGCCCCAGCATTTT.

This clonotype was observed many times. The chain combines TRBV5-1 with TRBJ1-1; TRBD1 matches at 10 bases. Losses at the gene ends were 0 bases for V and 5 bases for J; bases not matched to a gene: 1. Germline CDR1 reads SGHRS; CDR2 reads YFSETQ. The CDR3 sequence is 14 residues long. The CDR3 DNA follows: TGCGCCAGCAGCTTGGGACAGGGGGCAACTGAAGCTTTCTTT. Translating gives CASSLGQGATEAFF.

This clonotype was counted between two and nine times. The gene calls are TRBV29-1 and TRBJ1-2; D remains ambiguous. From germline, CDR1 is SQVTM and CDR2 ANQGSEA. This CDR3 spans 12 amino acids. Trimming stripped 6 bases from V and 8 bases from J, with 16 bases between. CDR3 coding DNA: TGCAGCGTCATTATGGTGTCTTACGGCTACACCTTC. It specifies CSVIMVSYGYTF.

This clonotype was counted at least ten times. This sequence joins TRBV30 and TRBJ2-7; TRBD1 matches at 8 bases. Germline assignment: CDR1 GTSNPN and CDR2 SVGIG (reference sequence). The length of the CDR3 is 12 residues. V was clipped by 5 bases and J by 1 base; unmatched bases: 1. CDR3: CAWGTGSYEQYF. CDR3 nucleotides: TGTGCCTGGGGGACAGGTTCCTACGAGCAGTACTTC. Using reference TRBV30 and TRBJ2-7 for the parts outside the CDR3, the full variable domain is SQTIHQWPATLVQPVGSPLSLECTVEGTSNPNLYWYRQAAGRGLQLLFYSVGIGQISSEVPQNLSASRPQDRQFILSSKKLLLSDSGFYLCAWGTGSYEQYFGPGTRLTVT.

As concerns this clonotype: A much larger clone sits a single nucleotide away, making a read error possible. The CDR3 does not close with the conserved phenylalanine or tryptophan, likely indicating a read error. The chain's CDR3 is CAWSSYLGGEQYL. The DNA of the CDR3 is TGTGCCTGGAGTAGCTACTTGGGAGGCGAGCAGTACCTC. V usage is TRBV30 and J usage is TRBJ2-7; TRBD2 might be the D (6 bases). The CDR3 consists of 13 residues. CDR1 is GTSNPN, CDR2 SVGIG, per germline (reference sequence). V lost 2 bases, J lost 6 bases, and 14 bases lay in between.

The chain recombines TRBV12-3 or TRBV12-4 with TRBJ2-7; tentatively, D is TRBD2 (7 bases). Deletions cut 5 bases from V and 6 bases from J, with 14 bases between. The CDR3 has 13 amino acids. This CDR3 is CASSPWGGSEQYF. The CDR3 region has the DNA TGTGCCAGCAGTCCGTGGGGGGGCTCCGAGCAGTACTTC.

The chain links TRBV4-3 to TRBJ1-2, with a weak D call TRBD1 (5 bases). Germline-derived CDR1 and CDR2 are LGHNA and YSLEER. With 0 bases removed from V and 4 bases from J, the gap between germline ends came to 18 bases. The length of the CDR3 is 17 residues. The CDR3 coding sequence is TGCGCCAGCAGCCAAGATGAAGAGGGTGCCAGGGCCTATGGCTACACCTTC. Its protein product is CASSQDEEGARAYGYTF.